The clone carrying this TCR beta chain was observed a handful of times. Trimming cost V 3 bases and J 4 bases; bases outside gene matches: 3. The CDR3 consists of 17 residues. From germline, CDR1 is SGHDN and CDR2 FVKESK. The data derive from a study of technical replicates of blood from several donors. The assay was immunoSEQ multiplex PCR, and TCRdb's table has in-frame clones only and misses some. This table holds 65,000 to 90,000 clones, 90% found once. The sequence was collected from a human donor in good health. Some clones in this sample may be carry-over from other donors' samples. This rearrangement joins TRBV14 to TRBJ2-1; 16 bases are a match to TRBD2. Sequencing used PBMCs. In DNA form, the CDR3 reads TGTGCCAGCAGCCAGGGACTAGCGGGGGGGCGGTACAATGAGCAGTTCTTC. Translated, it gives CASSQGLAGGRYNEQFF.